This TCR beta chain originates from a study of blood T cells in healthy people across ages. Comment on this clonotype: Its cognate antigen is unknown.

Per sample, no less than 5.5 micrograms of total RNA were extracted. Findings of the study overall: Significant beta diversity loss was already apparent by age about 42, declining roughly linearly. It was found that TCR beta diversity correlated strongly with the percentage of naive T cells.

Primers used in a second PCR of about 6 to 12 cycles were a sample-barcoded 5' primer and a J-beta primer mix. MiXCR, applied by TCRdb to the 5' RACE reads, yields one record per CDR3 protein. The sample gives over a million distinct CDR3 sequences, about 40% of which show up once; 7.9% is in the top ten. Specimen: blood. The sequence was obtained from a woman under 30 in good health.

CDR3 sequence reads: CSARSTGGGGSGGYTF. The CDR3 region has the DNA TGCAGTGCTAGGTCGACGGGGGGCGGAGGATCGGGTGGCTACACCTTC. J is TRBJ1-2 and V is TRBV20-1; D may be TRBD1 (6 bases). The CDR3 consists of 16 residues. Between the trimmed V and J ends, which lost 3 bases and 7 bases, there was a span of 24 bases. Germline CDR1 and CDR2: DFQATT and SNEGSKA (reference sequence).